What follows describes a single T cell receptor (beta chain). What it binds is not known. At one end, the junction sequence differs from germline, possibly due to a read error. Method: immunoSEQ multiplex PCR; TCRdb's copy keeps in-frame clones and lacks some. This sample carries approximately 2.5 million clones, more than 90% of them seen once, and the ten largest clones take roughly 0.13%. The entry originates in a study of shared clonotypes between healthy human individuals. Germline assignment: CDR1 ENHRY and CDR2 SYGVKD. There are 14 residues in the CDR3. The study's findings and limits: Rarefaction demonstrated incomplete sorted-subset sequencing despite large depth. Naive subsets, compared against memory subsets, generally had larger estimated richness values.

Everyone who donated was a Caucasian adult who lived in Nashville, Tennessee. This sequence joins TRBV10-3 and TRBJ1-3; D call uncertain. The receptor's source is a man younger than 35 in good health. The specimen sequenced was naive CD4+ T cells sorted from blood. As to subset: CD45RA+ positively selected. CDR3 DNA: TGTGCCAGCAGTAATCTTAGCTCTGGAAACACCATATATTTT. As protein: CASSNLSSGNTIYF.